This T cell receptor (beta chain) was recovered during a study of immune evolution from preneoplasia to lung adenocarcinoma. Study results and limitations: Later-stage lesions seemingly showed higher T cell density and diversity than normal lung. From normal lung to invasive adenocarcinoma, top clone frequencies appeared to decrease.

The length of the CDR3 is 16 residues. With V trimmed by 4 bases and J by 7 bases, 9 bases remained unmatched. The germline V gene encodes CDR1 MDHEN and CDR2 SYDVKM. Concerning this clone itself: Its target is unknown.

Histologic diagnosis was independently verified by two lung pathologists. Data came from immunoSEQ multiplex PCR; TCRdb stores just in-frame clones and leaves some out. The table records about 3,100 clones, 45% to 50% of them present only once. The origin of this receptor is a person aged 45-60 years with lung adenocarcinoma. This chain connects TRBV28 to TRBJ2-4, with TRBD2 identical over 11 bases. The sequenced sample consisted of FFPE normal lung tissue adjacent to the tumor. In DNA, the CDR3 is TGTGCCAGCAGTTCTATAGCGGGGGGGCTGGGTAACATTCAGTACTTC. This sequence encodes CASSSIAGGLGNIQYF.